Each of the 21 T cell receptor beta chains below was sequenced from the same sample in a study of T cell responses to AZD1222 COVID-19 vaccine (dated by TCRdb to the early 2020s). The library was obtained by the immunoSEQ multiplex PCR assay. The source is immuneACCESS, and TCRdb retained only in-frame sequences with V and J called. Part of the clones is not carried over; for the studies checked, unresolved V genes explain less than half of this, and the remainder is unexplained. The sample profile shows about 60,000 clones; 75% to 95% of them were found once. The top ten hold roughly 6% of the sample. The time point label corresponds to: about 28 days (+/-7) after the second vaccine dose. Explained via the paper, the treatment or condition label denotes: meningococcal conjugate vaccine given as trial control. The specimen was peripheral blood, collected 28 days after the second dose of the MenACWY control vaccine. Source of these receptors: an adult who received the MenACWY meningococcal vaccine as a control.

The chain recombines TRBV10-3 with TRBJ2-2; D perhaps matches TRBD2 (5 bases). The CDR3 extends over 14 amino acids. The V gene's germline CDR1 is ENHRY and CDR2 SYGVKD. The V gene lost 4 bases and the J gene lost 6 bases, with 12 bases spanning the gap. The CDR3 DNA reads TGTGCCATCAGTGGTGGGAGTGGGGCCGGGGAGCTGTTTTTT. It codes for CAISGGSGAGELFF.

CDR3 loop: CASRRAPSGNTIYF. CDR3 sequence (DNA): TGTGCCAGCAGAAGGGCCCCCTCTGGAAACACCATATATTTT. The gene calls are TRBV7-2 and TRBJ1-3; unclear D gene. This CDR3 is 14 amino acids long. Germline CDR1 SGHTA, CDR2 FQGNSA. V was clipped by 6 bases and J by 0 bases, with 9 bases between them.

This chain uses TRBV7-2 with TRBJ1-5; D ambiguous. CDR1 and CDR2 from the germline V gene are SGHTA and FQGNSA. The CDR3 totals 13 residues. The ends were cut back, 5 bases at V and 8 bases at J, with 13 bases in the middle. The CDR3, as DNA: TGTGCCAGCAGCCCCGGAGAGCTAGAGCCCCAGCATTTT. It is translated as CASSPGELEPQHF. Using reference TRBV7-2 and TRBJ1-5 for the parts outside the CDR3, the full variable domain is GAGVSQSPSNKVTEKGKDVELRCDPISGHTALYWYRQSLGQGLEFLIYFQGNSAPDKSGLPSDRFSAERTGGSVSTLTIQRTQQEDSAVYLCASSPGELEPQHFGDGTRLSIL.

This clone was seen only once. This chain connects TRBV28 to TRBJ2-5; 13 bases align to TRBD2. Germline CDR1 reads MDHEN; CDR2 reads SYDVKM. CDR3 size: 17 residues. The V and J ends lost 5 bases and 2 bases, in that order; junction bases with no gene match: 8. CDR3 in DNA: TGTGCCAGCAGTGAGACTAGCGGGAGGTTCGGTCAAGAGACCCAGTACTTC. It encodes CASSETSGRFGQETQYF.

The chain employs TRBV6-5 and TRBJ2-7, with 12 bases aligning to TRBD1. Trimming cost V 4 bases and J 5 bases; bases outside gene matches: 3. The CDR3 totals 14 residues. Germline CDR1 is MNHEY and CDR2 is SVGAGI. Here the CDR3 reads CASSWDRGRDEQYF. DNA for the CDR3: TGTGCCAGCAGTTGGGACAGGGGGCGAGACGAGCAGTACTTC.

This clone was detected only a few times. The chain combines TRBV6-5 with TRBJ2-3; 9 bases agree with TRBD2. Trimming took 8 bases from V and 5 from J; bases not matched to a gene: 8. The CDR3 length is 14 residues. Germline V gene data show CDR1 as MNHEY and CDR2 as SVGAGI. The CDR3 bases are TGTGCCAGCGGGTTAGCGGGAGTGAGAGATACGCAGTATTTT. Translation gives CASGLAGVRDTQYF.

V is TRBV20-1 and J is TRBJ1-5; no firm D call. This CDR3 region has 11 residues. The ends were cut back, 0 bases at V and 6 bases at J, with 3 bases in the middle. Germline V CDR1 and CDR2: DFQATT, SNEGSKA (reference sequence). CDR3 sequence reads: CSARDLQPQHF. Here the CDR3 DNA reads TGCAGTGCTAGAGATCTTCAGCCCCAGCATTTT.

The chain joins TRBV6-5 to TRBJ1-1; TRBD1 might be the D (5 bases). V gave up 6 bases and J gave up 6 bases, with 14 bases separating them. Germline CDR1 MNHEY, CDR2 SVGAGI. This CDR3 spans 13 amino acids. CDR3 sequence reads: CASRPFRDSEAFF. The DNA for the CDR3 is TGTGCCAGCAGGCCATTTCGGGACTCTGAAGCTTTCTTT.

The chain links TRBV7-3 to TRBJ2-3; the D is unclear. The germline V gene has CDR1 SGHTA and CDR2 FQGTGA. V was trimmed by 3 bases and J by 5 bases, leaving 9 bases between them. CDR3 length: 13 residues. The chain's CDR3 is CASSLGIEDTQYF. CDR3 DNA sequence: TGTGCCAGCAGCTTGGGGATCGAAGATACGCAGTATTTT.

The chain carries TRBV28 and TRBJ1-1; D is uncertain. CDR3 length equals 13 residues. V lost 3 bases and J 10 bases, leaving 15 bases between the germline ends. CDR1 is MDHEN, CDR2 SYDVKM, per germline. The CDR3 here is CASSLIRRVGAFF. CDR3 DNA: TGTGCCAGCAGTTTGATACGGAGGGTGGGAGCTTTCTTT.

The V and J genes are TRBV2 and TRBJ1-2, with a weak D call TRBD1 (5 bases). The length of the CDR3 is 13 residues. V dropped 9 bases and J dropped 4 bases, with 15 bases sitting between them. Germline values: CDR1 SNHLY, CDR2 FYNNEI. The CDR3, as DNA: TGTGCCAGTGGGGGGGTCGGGTTCTATGGCTACACCTTC. It codes for CASGGVGFYGYTF.

The V and J genes are TRBV28 and TRBJ2-5; 9 bases agree with TRBD1. The CDR3 sequence is 16 residues long. Trimming at V came to 7 bases and at J to 5 bases, leaving 14 bases not matched to a gene. CDR1 MDHEN and CDR2 SYDVKM come from the germline V gene. The CDR3 protein is CASTSPPTGGKETQYF. In DNA, the CDR3 is TGTGCCAGCACCTCCCCCCCGACAGGGGGAAAGGAGACCCAGTACTTC.

The chain employs TRBV27 and TRBJ2-1; D perhaps matches TRBD2 (5 bases). CDR3 length: 13 amino acids. V lost 3 bases and J 9 bases, leaving 12 bases between the germline ends. From germline, CDR1 is MNHEY and CDR2 SMNVEV (reference sequence). CDR3 sequence: CASSFGGTAEQFF. The CDR3 DNA reads TGTGCCAGCAGTTTTGGAGGTACCGCTGAGCAGTTCTTC.

The chain recombines TRBV3-1 (or the pseudogene TRBV3-2) with TRBJ1-4; unclear D gene. V lost 8 bases to trimming and J lost 6 bases, with 16 bases between them. This CDR3 contains 14 residues. Per the germline V gene, CDR1 is LGHDT and CDR2 is YNNKEL (reference sequence). This CDR3 is CASHRRGSDEKLFF. CDR3 bases: TGTGCCAGCCACCGGCGGGGAAGTGATGAAAAACTGTTTTTT.

The V gene is TRBV27, the J gene TRBJ2-1, with 7 bases aligning to TRBD2. This CDR3 is 15 amino acids long. V was pared by 2 bases and J by 2 bases, with 3 bases of the junction left unmatched. Germline CDR1 and CDR2: MNHEY and SMNVEV (reference sequence). The CDR3, as DNA: TGTGCCAGCAGTTTAGCGGGAGTCGCCTACAATGAGCAGTTCTTC. Residues: CASSLAGVAYNEQFF.

The rearrangement links TRBV7-2 to TRBJ2-5; maybe TRBD1 (5 bases). Trimming pared 1 base from V and 1 base from J, leaving 10 bases between. CDR3 length: 15 residues. In germline, CDR1 is SGHTA, CDR2 FQGNSA. CDR3 DNA: TGTGCCAGCAGCTTAGATCGAAGGGGCCAAGAGACCCAGTACTTC. It translates to CASSLDRRGQETQYF.

The chain has TRBV6-2 or TRBV6-3 and TRBJ2-7; TRBD1 or TRBD2 may be the D gene (5 bases each). The CDR3 consists of 14 residues. V gave up 4 bases and J gave up 2 bases, with 12 bases separating them. The V gene's germline CDR1 is MNHEY and CDR2 SVGEGT. CDR3 protein: CASSSLGETYEQYF. CDR3 DNA: TGTGCCAGCAGTTCCCTGGGGGAGACCTACGAGCAGTACTTC.

V gene TRBV15 combines with J gene TRBJ1-1; 11 bases fit TRBD1. CDR1 and CDR2 from the germline V gene are LNHNV and YYDKDF (reference sequence). The CDR3 contains 15 residues. Trimming at V came to 1 base and at J to 6 bases, leaving 4 bases not matched to a gene. The CDR3 here is CATSRAGTGGPEAFF. The CDR3, as DNA: TGTGCCACCAGCAGAGCCGGGACAGGGGGTCCTGAAGCTTTCTTT.

J is TRBJ2-3 and V is TRBV2, with no clear D. V was pared by 10 bases and J by 2 bases, with 10 bases between. This CDR3 has 12 amino acids. Germline CDR1 reads SNHLY; CDR2 reads FYNNEI. As DNA, the CDR3 is TGTGCCACCGCGCCGGCCACAGATACGCAGTATTTT. Amino acids: CATAPATDTQYF.

The V and J genes are TRBV29-1 and TRBJ2-5; possible D gene TRBD1, 5 bases. This CDR3 spans 15 amino acids. Per the germline V gene, CDR1 is SQVTM and CDR2 is ANQGSEA. V was clipped by 1 base and J by 2 bases, with 14 bases between them. The CDR3 coding sequence is TGCAGCGTTGAAGGCCTGGGGCCAGTTCAAGAGACCCAGTACTTC. Translation: CSVEGLGPVQETQYF.

As DNA, the CDR3 is TGTGCCAGCAGCGGAGCCTCGGTCAAGGGCTACACCTTC. Residues: CASSGASVKGYTF. This chain uses TRBV5-6 with TRBJ1-2; unclear D gene. V was shortened by 4 bases and J by 8 bases, with 15 bases between the two germline ends. The CDR3 sequence is 13 residues long. Germline V gives CDR1 SGHDT, CDR2 YYEEEE. Using reference TRBV5-6 and TRBJ1-2 for the parts outside the CDR3, the full variable domain is DAGVTQSPTHLIKTRGQQVTLRCSPKSGHDTVSWYQQALGQGPQFIFQYYEEEERQRGNFPDRFSGHQFPNYSSELNVNALLLGDSALYLCASSGASVKGYTFGSGTRLTVV.